This T cell receptor beta chain was found in a study of blood T cell repertoires in COVID-19. Only a few counts were recorded for this clone. The same CDR3 is also encoded by other DNA sequences in this sample. Germline assignment: CDR1 SGHRS and CDR2 YFSETQ. V was clipped by 4 bases and J by 7 bases; unmatched bases: 6. The CDR3 runs to 14 residues. Recruits, aged roughly 18 to 95 years, lived in 25 or so US areas. For recovered donors of Cohort 3, there were two negative PCRs, clearance, or symptom resolution. Only in-frame clones appear in the TCRdb table, and some are missing; sequencing was by immunoSEQ multiplex PCR. The sample contains some 97,000 clones, approximately 86% of which appear only once.

The sequence was collected from a woman aged 50 to 60 who had recovered from COVID-19. This sequence joins TRBV5-1 and TRBJ2-2; 8 bases map to TRBD2. Sequencing was carried out using PBMCs or T cells enriched from blood (not recorded which). DNA of the CDR3: TGCGCCAGCAGCACGGGACTAGTTGGCGGGGAGCTGTTTTTT. This translates into CASSTGLVGGELFF.